This T cell receptor beta chain was sequenced during a study of OX40 agonist ivuxolimab in advanced cancers. Study-wide context: The costimulatory receptor OX40 (CD134) was targeted by ivuxolimab, a fully human IgG2 agonistic monoclonal antibody. Intravenous ivuxolimab was administered to patients every 2 weeks at six dose levels: 0.01, 0.1, 0.3, 1.5, 3 and 10 mg/kg. Of the roughly 53 patients in dose escalation, some 19 had hepatocellular carcinoma, some 15 had melanoma, 9 had renal cell carcinoma and 9 had head and neck cancer. In the dose-escalation cohort, around four fifths of patients were male, and the mean age was approximately 60 years, with a range of about 23 to 85. Patients were allowed to have had prior anti-PD-1, anti-PD-L1 or anti-CTLA-4 therapy, and less than 45% of the dose-escalation patients had previously received checkpoint inhibitors. Three dose-escalation patients achieved partial responses, one with hepatocellular carcinoma and two with cutaneous melanoma. Peripheral TCRbeta sequencing aimed to test whether ivuxolimab altered TCR sequence diversity and caused clonal T-cell expansion. The paper reports the monotherapy dose-escalation portion (N of about 47 patients) of the phase I ivuxolimab trial.

The germline ends are 15 bases apart after V is trimmed by 4 bases and J by 8 bases. Spanning cysteine to phenylalanine, the CDR3 consists of 14 amino acids. Only the CDR3 DNA stays, 42 bases, in frame from base 1. The germline V gene gives CDR1 as SGHRS and CDR2 as YFSETQ. To sequence the TCRbeta CDR3 region, genomic DNA was isolated from the sorted cells. The immunoSEQ Assay was used to sequence the TCRbeta CDR3 regions. TCRdb took over this immuneACCESS table, retaining in-frame rearrangements with V and J assigned. Such tables are incomplete; in checked studies, under half of the missing clones stem from an unresolved V gene, and the remainder is unexplained. Present in this sample are approximately 50,000 clones, around nine tenths of which were seen just once. The ten largest clones add up to 0.6% to 0.7% of the sample. The paper as a whole reports these results and caveats: Low levels of normalized T-cell clonal expansion were also seen in some patients who did not respond. Which antigens the clonally expanded peripheral T cells were specific for was not determined. After ivuxolimab, CD8+ T cells had more expanded clones than CD4+ T cells on average. In partial responders in the 0.1-3.0 mg/kg groups, normalized peripheral clonal expansion was found to be among the lowest, especially among CD8+ T cells. Clonal expansion of both CD4+ and CD8+ blood T cells was observed from baseline to week 6 at doses 0.1 to 3.0 mg/kg.

Patients with autoimmune disease history or receiving systemic immunosuppression were excluded from the trial. Peripheral blood for TCR sequencing was collected from all dose cohorts at baseline, on cycle 4 day 1, and on cycle 7 day 1. The samples were drawn from a first-in-human, open-label, multicenter phase I dose-escalation trial of ivuxolimab. The trial enrolled adults with locally advanced or metastatic head and neck squamous cell, hepatocellular, melanoma or renal cell carcinoma. Before TCR sequencing, CD4+ T cells and CD8+ T cells from peripheral blood were sorted into separate populations. A word on this clone: Its target antigen remains unknown. Per-base quality was not reported, and no clone a single base away is much larger than it.

The clonotype was recovered from an adult with an advanced solid tumor such as melanoma, head and neck, liver or kidney cancer. Source: CD4+ or CD8+ T cells sorted from blood, taken in a trial of the OX40 agonist ivuxolimab. The chain is made from TRBV5-1 and TRBJ1-4, with TRBD1 as a weak D call on 5 bases. The DNA sequence follows: TGCGCCAGCAGCCTGGACACTGACGGGGAAAAACTGTTTTTT. Translated, it reads CASSLDTDGEKLFF.